This T cell receptor beta chain was identified in a study of shared clonotypes between healthy human individuals. Generated by immunoSEQ multiplex PCR, the TCRdb table keeps only in-frame clones and is missing some. The table shows more than 2,000,000 clones, with more than 80% occurring only once. From germline, CDR1 is SGHRS and CDR2 YFSETQ. V lost 0 bases to trimming and J lost 1 base, with 5 bases between them. The CDR3 is 14 amino acids. There were only Caucasian adults among the donors, and all lived in Nashville, Tennessee. Notes on the study in general: Naive CD4 clonotypes were shared across a few donors at 4% to 5%. Across subsets, estimated richness was generally greater for naive than for memory populations.

Notes on this clone: Its cognate antigen is unknown.

The clonotype originates from a man in his late teens or twenties in good health. Specimen: naive CD4+ T cells sorted from blood. Subset meaning: CD45RA+ positively selected. This chain connects TRBV5-1 to TRBJ2-1; D gene ambiguous. The CDR3 nucleotides are TGCGCCAGCAGCTTGGGCTATTCCTACAATGAGCAGTTCTTC. Protein: CASSLGYSYNEQFF.